What follows is one T cell receptor (beta chain) and its context. Its antigen is not yet known. Base qualities were left out, and no much larger clone turns up one base away. The library relied on the immunoSEQ multiplex PCR assay. For the multiplex PCR, a mixture combining 60 forward primers for TCR Vbeta segments and 13 reverse primers for TCR Jbeta segments was used. A multiplex PCR assay on genomic DNA amplified the CDR3 region of rearranged TCR beta genes. Amplified TCR beta libraries were sequenced as 87-base-pair reads on the Illumina HiSeq System. Under the source paper's analysis protocol: A later analysis counted about 76 million unique TCR beta chains across the 666 repertoires, and 10 million to 11 million of these chains were shared by at least two donors. Raw reads were error-corrected and collapsed into unique sequences by a nearest-neighbor algorithm in which closely related sequences were merged to remove PCR and sequencing errors. V, D and J gene segments were assigned by aligning CDR3 sequences to IMGT reference sequences. For a sequence to be retained, a match of at least six nucleotides was required to both a V gene segment and a J gene segment. Rearrangements were classified as productive when the CDR3 lacked stop codons and remained in frame with V and J, and all other rearrangements were classified as non-productive. CDR3 was defined by IMGT convention, running from the second conserved V-encoded cysteine to the conserved J-encoded phenylalanine. Sequences without an unambiguous match to a single V gene segment were excluded from the earlier analysis of 450 to 750 of the donors. An earlier analysis of around 600 of the donors classified V segments as functional when productive rearrangements were above 56.7% and as segregating when the standard deviation between donors was above 5%. A statistical classification framework was built to diagnose cytomegalovirus status from the catalog of TCR beta chain sequences. A later analysis assigned V and J genes by comparing TCR nucleotide sequences with IMGT/GENE-DB human TR gene sequences. Using the TCRdist pipeline, a later analysis assigned CDR3 sequences along with most-parsimonious VDJ recombination scenarios. In a later analysis, each TCR beta chain was defined by its CDR3 amino acid sequence together with its V-gene family, and reads lacking a unique V-gene family were excluded. As a way to deal with suspected cross-contamination and a sequencing artifact, a later analysis dropped 450 to 600 nucleotide sequences that were highly shared and had low generation probability. In a later analysis, a clonal expansion index was calculated for each public chain from normalized within-repertoire ranks of inferred template counts. Generation probabilities in a later analysis came from a VDJ recombination model fitted to out-of-frame rearrangements, and those results were checked against IGoR. In a later analysis, TCR-TCR, TCR-HLA and TCR-CMV co-occurrence was scored with hypergeometric tests, and a repertoire-size bias correction was applied to TCR pairs. A later analysis estimated false discovery rates by permuting HLA or CMV assignments 20 times. In a later analysis, co-occurring TCRs were grouped using DBSCAN, with TCRdist sequence similarity added in when clustering inside HLA-allele-positive subsets. For co-occurrence clustering, repertoires with fewer than 30,000 or more than 120,000 public chains were excluded, along with five or six repertoires with anomalous nucleotide sharing. TCRdb took this table from immuneACCESS and kept in-frame rearrangements with V and J called. Such tables lack part of the clones; where checked against another copy, unresolved V genes explain under half of the gap, and the rest is unexplained. That table supplies the V and J calls and clone size; D and trimming were determined from the DNA. The sample includes over 150,000 clones, with around 63% observed a single time. The ten most abundant clones make up approximately 4.5% of the sample.

Counted from cysteine to phenylalanine, this CDR3 has 16 amino acids. CDR3 DNA is the only sequence kept; it has 48 bases, read in frame from the first base. V trim: 5 bases; J trim: 3 bases; unmatched bases: 4. CDR1 and CDR2 are read off the germline V gene (reference sequence) as MNHNY and SVGAGI. The cohort consisted of approximately 690 healthy bone marrow donors. At the time of sampling, every cohort member was nominally healthy, though immune exposures that went unrecorded were likely present. The donor was CMV seropositive and belonged to the group of 250 to 300 seropositive cohort members. Every donor gave a peripheral blood sample, and the peripheral blood mononuclear cells from that sample were used for TCR beta sequencing. The Qiagen DNeasy Blood Extraction Kit was used to extract genomic DNA from the blood cell samples. The source of the sample is a study of cytomegalovirus exposure and HLA in healthy donors (dated by TCRdb to 2016 to 2017). Concerning the study at large: An earlier analysis of fewer than 750 of the donors reported 250 to 300 Gb of sequence data and some 110 million unique TCR beta sequences obtained from about 180 million T cells. The T cell repertoires of some 670 subjects were profiled by immunosequencing and related to cytomegalovirus serostatus. All discovery cohort repertoires had been generated on a single sequencing platform. Among a few hundred genotyped donors of the cohort, an average of roughly 240,000 unique TCR beta nucleotide sequences were sequenced per donor, roughly 18% of them non-productive. A later analysis re-analyzed previously published TCR beta repertoires from several hundred donors and added high-resolution HLA genotyping to study TCR occurrence patterns. Donor age, sex, ethnicity and CMV serostatus were compiled together with the repertoire data. About 5 DR-DQ haplotypes were handled as single units for association and clustering, since linkage in the cohort was strong. Both class I and class II loci were covered by HLA typing, at four-digit resolution. Typing coverage varied by locus: roughly 629-630 donors for A, B, C, DRB1 and DQB1; under 550 for DQA1; over 600 for DPA1; around 450 for DPB1. A separate validation cohort of 100 to 150 different subjects was used in addition to the roughly 670-subject first cohort. In the later analysis, no new phenotypic data were used to find candidate immune exposures; instead, reliance was placed on TCR beta sequences and their occurrence across donors. The study was designed to test whether signatures of past pathogen exposure could be identified by cataloging public T cell receptors. To predict cytomegalovirus infection status, the study brought together high-throughput TCR immunosequencing, statistical association of individual TCRs with disease status, and machine learning. An early release that covered roughly 600 HLA-typed donors contained approximately 300 gigabases of sequencing data and around 85 million unique TCR sequences. Genome-wide SNP genotypes for about 55% of the roughly 670 donors were used in a later genetic analysis, which treated that subset as a discovery cohort. To decide whether each TCR beta V gene segment behaved as functional or pseudogenic, an earlier analysis of approximately 620 of the donors relied on high-throughput TCR beta sequencing. Of the 300 to 500 genotyped donors, less than 90% were placed in the genetic ancestry cluster associated with self-reported Caucasian donors. Summary of the overall study and its limitations: According to a later genetic analysis, donors in an Asian-associated ancestry cluster had fewer N-insertions in productive TCRs than the approximately 690-donor mean. For the cohort, immune exposure information was limited to CMV serostatus. Most TCR sequences were observed very rarely across donors, whereas some public TCRs were present in many individuals. The study listed approximately 150 TCR beta chains as associated with cytomegalovirus. In an earlier analysis of roughly 500 of the donors, most TCR beta V segments appeared in productive rearrangements about 90% or about 30% of the time, broadly matching IMGT annotations. The sequencing pipeline was judged likely to have produced a cluster of highly shared sequence variants as a technical artifact. Some IMGT-functional V segments, including TRBV6-2 and TRBV6-3, could not be told apart with the 87-base-pair reads, so those segments were excluded. Three of the identified cytomegalovirus-associated TCR beta chains were confirmed in vitro to be specific for cytomegalovirus antigens. A later analysis found that TCR association rates varied across HLA loci, with DRB1 alleles showing the most associated TCRs and HLA-C alleles the fewest. A later analysis reported that several top co-occurrence clusters appeared linked to parvovirus B19, influenza, CMV and Epstein-Barr virus. A further reported finding was that TCR beta sequences accurately predicted the HLA-A and HLA-B alleles for most subjects in the first cohort. In a later genetic analysis, a missense DCLRE1C variant was associated with V-gene and J-gene trimming of TCR beta chains, and the association was replicated in an independent cohort. In a later analysis, HLA-associated TCR beta chains showed more clonal expansion and lower generation probabilities than non-associated chains that were equally common. In this cohort, only TCR beta chains were sequenced, and detectable features were limited by the absence of alpha or paired-chain data. A later analysis found that most CMV-associated TCR beta chains appeared HLA-restricted, with HLA associations seemingly driven largely by CMV exposure. At a false discovery rate of 0.05, a later analysis linked some 18,000 TCR beta sequences to specific HLA alleles. Fewer than 20 rarely observed V segments, including chromosome 9 orphons, were excluded from the earlier analysis of approximately 500 of the donors because counts were too low. Because HLA typing was unavailable for some donors at each locus, only the typed subset was used in association tests. Linkage disequilibrium might explain the correlated functional status among segregating V segments, but an unknown experimental factor could not be excluded. Sequencing depth was assumed to be roughly uniform across donors in the presence/absence analyses, though that assumption may not hold. In both the original and validation cohorts, the classifier was reported to diagnose cytomegalovirus status with high specificity and sensitivity. Strong co-occurrence of HLA alleles, especially DR and DQ, made assigning TCR associations to individual alleles difficult. According to the authors, the approach could potentially be generalized to other disease states and immunological phenotypes.

This sequence originates from a woman younger than 35 in good health and CMV-seropositive. The sample consisted of PBMCs. The V and J genes are TRBV6-6 and TRBJ2-1, with 13 bases in between that match TRBD2. The sequenced DNA is TGTGCCAGCAGTGCGACTAGCGGGGGGTACTACAATGAGCAGTTCTTC. This is translated as CASSATSGGYYNEQFF.